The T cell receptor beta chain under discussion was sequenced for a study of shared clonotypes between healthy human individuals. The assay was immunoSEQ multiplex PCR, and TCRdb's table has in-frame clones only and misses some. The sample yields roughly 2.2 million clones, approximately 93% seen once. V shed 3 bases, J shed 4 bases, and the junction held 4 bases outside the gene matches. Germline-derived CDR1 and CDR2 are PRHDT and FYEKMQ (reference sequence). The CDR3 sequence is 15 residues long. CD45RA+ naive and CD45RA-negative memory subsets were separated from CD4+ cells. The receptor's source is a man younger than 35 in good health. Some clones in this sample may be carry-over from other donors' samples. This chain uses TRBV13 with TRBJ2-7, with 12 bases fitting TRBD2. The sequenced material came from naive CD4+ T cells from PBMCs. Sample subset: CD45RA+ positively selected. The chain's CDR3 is CASSFQLAGGYEQYF. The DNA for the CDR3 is TGTGCCAGCAGCTTCCAACTAGCGGGAGGTTACGAGCAGTACTTC.